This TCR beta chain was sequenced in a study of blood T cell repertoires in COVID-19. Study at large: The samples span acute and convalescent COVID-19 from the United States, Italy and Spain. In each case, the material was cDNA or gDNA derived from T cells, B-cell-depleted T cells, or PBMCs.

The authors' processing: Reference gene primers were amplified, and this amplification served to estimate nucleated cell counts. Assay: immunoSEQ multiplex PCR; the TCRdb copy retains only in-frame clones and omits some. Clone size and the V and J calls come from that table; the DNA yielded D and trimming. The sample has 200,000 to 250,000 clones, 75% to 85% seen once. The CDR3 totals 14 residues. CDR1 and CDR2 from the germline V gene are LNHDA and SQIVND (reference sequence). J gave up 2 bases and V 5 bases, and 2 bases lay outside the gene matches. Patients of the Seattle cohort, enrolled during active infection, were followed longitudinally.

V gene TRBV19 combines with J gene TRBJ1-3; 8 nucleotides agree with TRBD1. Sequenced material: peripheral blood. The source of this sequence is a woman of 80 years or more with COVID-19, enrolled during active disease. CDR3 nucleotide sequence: TGTGCCAGTAGTCTGGACAGGGCTGGAAACACCATATATTTT. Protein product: CASSLDRAGNTIYF.